This is a list of T cell receptor beta chains from one sample in a study of T cells after yellow fever vaccination. MiXCR, applied by TCRdb to the 5' RACE reads, yields one record per CDR3 protein. The repertoire includes some 300,000 distinct CDR3 sequences, roughly 3.5% of them detected once, and roughly a quarter sits in the top ten. The sequencing used PBMCs, collected on the day of the yellow fever booster vaccination. The source is a man aged 18-30 years who received the YFV17D yellow fever vaccine. Each CDR3 is given with its conserved first and last residue. Fields, in order: J gene, clone size, V gene, D gene, CDR3 protein, CDR3 DNA. A D gene is named only where the DNA matches it firmly. Rows give clone size only sometimes, using once, few, many, or a class for an expanded clone.

J gene: TRBJ2-3
clone size: many
V gene: TRBV7-9
D gene: .
CDR3 protein: CASSIRANTDTQYF
CDR3 DNA: TGTGCCAGCAGCATCCGGGCCAACACAGATACGCAGTATTTT

J gene: TRBJ2-3
clone size: .
V gene: TRBV5-1
D gene: TRBD2
CDR3 protein: CASSFQRGIADTQYF
CDR3 DNA: TGCGCCAGCAGCTTTCAGCGGGGGATCGCAGATACGCAGTATTTT

J gene: TRBJ1-2
clone size: few
V gene: TRBV4-2
D gene: .
CDR3 protein: CASSQEVNSGMPGRANYGYTF
CDR3 DNA: TGTGCCAGCAGCCAAGAAGTAAATTCGGGCATGCCAGGTCGAGCTAACTATGGCTACACCTTC

J gene: TRBJ2-3
clone size: many
V gene: TRBV7-6
D gene: .
CDR3 protein: CASSLAGGPLYF
CDR3 DNA: TGTGCCAGCAGCTTAGCGGGGGGGCCCCTGTATTTT

J gene: TRBJ2-1
clone size: many
V gene: TRBV7-3
D gene: .
CDR3 protein: CASSLTHGVRVSGNEQFF
CDR3 DNA: TGTGCCAGCAGCTTAACTCATGGGGTCCGGGTGTCCGGCAATGAGCAGTTCTTC

J gene: TRBJ2-5
clone size: many
V gene: TRBV18
D gene: .
CDR3 protein: CASSSLKGRETQYF
CDR3 DNA: TGTGCCAGCTCATCATTAAAGGGAAGGGAGACCCAGTACTTC

J gene: TRBJ1-2
clone size: .
V gene: TRBV28
D gene: TRBD1
CDR3 protein: CASRKGQNYGYTF
CDR3 DNA: TGTGCCAGCAGGAAGGGACAGAACTATGGCTACACCTTC

J gene: TRBJ1-4
clone size: few
V gene: TRBV12-3/TRBV12-4
D gene: .
CDR3 protein: CASSPAGVTNEKLFF
CDR3 DNA: TGTGCCAGCAGTCCTGCAGGGGTAACTAATGAAAAACTGTTTTTT

J gene: TRBJ2-5
clone size: few
V gene: TRBV5-1
D gene: .
CDR3 protein: CASSRGDPQETQYF
CDR3 DNA: TGCGCCAGCAGCAGGGGGGACCCCCAAGAGACCCAGTACTTC

J gene: TRBJ2-7
clone size: many
V gene: TRBV11-2
D gene: .
CDR3 protein: CASSHPIGRPSYEQYF
CDR3 DNA: TGTGCCAGCAGCCACCCCATTGGCAGACCCTCCTACGAGCAGTACTTC

J gene: TRBJ1-1
clone size: .
V gene: TRBV20-1
D gene: .
CDR3 protein: CSARGRVNTEAFF
CDR3 DNA: TGCAGTGCTAGAGGCCGAGTAAACACTGAAGCTTTCTTT

J gene: TRBJ1-1
clone size: many
V gene: TRBV12-3/TRBV12-4
D gene: .
CDR3 protein: CASSPRGVKGAFF
CDR3 DNA: TGTGCCAGCAGTCCGCGTGGGGTAAAGGGAGCTTTCTTT

J gene: TRBJ2-1
clone size: few
V gene: TRBV4-2
D gene: .
CDR3 protein: CASSQEEKRYNEQFF
CDR3 DNA: TGTGCCAGCAGCCAAGAGGAAAAGCGGTACAATGAGCAGTTCTTC

J gene: TRBJ1-2
clone size: .
V gene: TRBV20-1
D gene: TRBD1
CDR3 protein: CSAREGTGGKYGYTF
CDR3 DNA: TGCAGTGCTAGAGAGGGAACAGGGGGGAAATATGGCTACACCTTC

J gene: TRBJ2-1
clone size: .
V gene: TRBV7-9
D gene: .
CDR3 protein: CASSQISYNEQFF
CDR3 DNA: TGTGCCAGCAGCCAGATTTCCTACAATGAGCAGTTCTTC

J gene: TRBJ2-1
clone size: .
V gene: TRBV20-1
D gene: TRBD2
CDR3 protein: CSARGASGGSYNEQFF
CDR3 DNA: TGCAGTGCTAGAGGGGCTAGCGGGGGGAGCTACAATGAGCAGTTCTTC

J gene: TRBJ2-5
clone size: many
V gene: TRBV29-1
D gene: TRBD2
CDR3 protein: CSVEERGDDSRTQYF
CDR3 DNA: TGCAGCGTTGAAGAACGGGGGGACGACTCGCGGACCCAGTACTTC

J gene: TRBJ1-6
clone size: .
V gene: TRBV4-1
D gene: TRBD1
CDR3 protein: CASSQIGTAISPLHF
CDR3 DNA: TGCGCCAGCAGCCAGATCGGGACAGCGATTTCACCCCTCCACTTT

J gene: TRBJ2-3
clone size: few
V gene: TRBV4-3
D gene: TRBD2
CDR3 protein: CASSPRGGRGTQYF
CDR3 DNA: TGCGCCAGCAGCCCGCGGGGGGGCCGGGGTACGCAGTATTTT

J gene: TRBJ2-1
clone size: few
V gene: TRBV7-2
D gene: .
CDR3 protein: CASHRGGPSNNEQFF
CDR3 DNA: TGTGCCAGCCATCGAGGGGGACCGAGTAACAATGAGCAGTTCTTC

J gene: TRBJ1-4
clone size: many
V gene: TRBV5-1
D gene: TRBD1
CDR3 protein: CASSLRGDREGEKLFF
CDR3 DNA: TGCGCCAGCAGCTTAAGAGGGGACAGGGAAGGAGAAAAACTGTTTTTT

J gene: TRBJ2-5
clone size: many
V gene: TRBV4-1
D gene: .
CDR3 protein: CASSQGFKETQYF
CDR3 DNA: TGCGCCAGCAGCCAAGGGTTTAAAGAGACCCAGTACTTC

J gene: TRBJ2-3
clone size: few
V gene: TRBV7-2
D gene: TRBD2
CDR3 protein: CASRTFAGGPADTQYF
CDR3 DNA: TGTGCCAGCAGAACATTTGCGGGGGGGCCAGCAGATACGCAGTATTTT

J gene: TRBJ2-3
clone size: .
V gene: TRBV11-2
D gene: TRBD1
CDR3 protein: CASSLDFWGQGDTDTQYF
CDR3 DNA: TGTGCCAGCAGCTTAGATTTTTGGGGACAGGGAGACACAGATACGCAGTATTTT

J gene: TRBJ1-1
clone size: .
V gene: TRBV7-9
D gene: TRBD1
CDR3 protein: CASSLGPQGVHTEAFF
CDR3 DNA: TGTGCCAGCAGCTTAGGACCACAGGGGGTTCACACTGAAGCTTTCTTT

J gene: TRBJ2-3
clone size: few
V gene: TRBV5-1
D gene: .
CDR3 protein: CASRGTDTDTQYF
CDR3 DNA: TGCGCCAGCAGGGGAACTGACACAGATACGCAGTATTTT

J gene: TRBJ2-7
clone size: .
V gene: TRBV29-1
D gene: TRBD2
CDR3 protein: CSVEYGGRNEQYF
CDR3 DNA: TGCAGCGTTGAATACGGGGGGAGGAACGAGCAGTACTTC

J gene: TRBJ1-1
clone size: .
V gene: TRBV7-2
D gene: .
CDR3 protein: CASSRDPERTEAFF
CDR3 DNA: TGTGCCAGCAGCCGGGATCCTGAGCGGACTGAAGCTTTCTTT

J gene: TRBJ2-5
clone size: few
V gene: TRBV4-3
D gene: .
CDR3 protein: CASSPRRGETQYF
CDR3 DNA: TGCGCCAGCAGCCCCCGGCGTGGAGAGACCCAGTACTTC

J gene: TRBJ2-5
clone size: many
V gene: TRBV7-2
D gene: .
CDR3 protein: CASSLDGPGTQYF
CDR3 DNA: TGTGCCAGCAGCTTAGACGGGCCCGGGACCCAGTACTTC

J gene: TRBJ1-1
clone size: .
V gene: TRBV29-1
D gene: .
CDR3 protein: CSVRASSGYTEAFF
CDR3 DNA: TGCAGCGTTAGGGCGTCGTCAGGGTACACTGAAGCTTTCTTT

J gene: TRBJ1-4
clone size: .
V gene: TRBV15
D gene: .
CDR3 protein: CATSRSRTPRANEKLFF
CDR3 DNA: TGTGCCACCAGCAGATCGCGGACACCGAGAGCGAATGAAAAACTGTTTTTT

J gene: TRBJ2-2
clone size: few
V gene: TRBV29-1
D gene: TRBD2
CDR3 protein: CSVEALPSGGAVGELFF
CDR3 DNA: TGCAGCGTTGAAGCACTCCCTAGCGGGGGGGCGGTCGGGGAGCTGTTTTTT

J gene: TRBJ1-5
clone size: .
V gene: TRBV25-1
D gene: TRBD1
CDR3 protein: CASSGQGSASQPQHF
CDR3 DNA: TGTGCCAGCAGTGGACAGGGGTCCGCTAGTCAGCCCCAGCATTTT

J gene: TRBJ2-1
clone size: many
V gene: TRBV4-2
D gene: TRBD2
CDR3 protein: CASSQDTSGSYNEQFF
CDR3 DNA: TGTGCCAGCAGCCAAGATACTAGCGGGTCCTACAATGAGCAGTTCTTC

J gene: TRBJ2-7
clone size: many
V gene: TRBV27
D gene: .
CDR3 protein: CASGKGPTYEQYF
CDR3 DNA: TGTGCCAGCGGCAAAGGGCCTACCTACGAGCAGTACTTC

J gene: TRBJ1-4
clone size: many
V gene: TRBV28
D gene: .
CDR3 protein: CASTIGTATNEKLFF
CDR3 DNA: TGTGCCAGCACTATAGGGACTGCAACTAATGAAAAACTGTTTTTT

J gene: TRBJ2-7
clone size: few
V gene: TRBV6-5
D gene: TRBD1
CDR3 protein: CASRPETGAVSYEQYF
CDR3 DNA: TGTGCCAGCAGACCGGAGACAGGGGCGGTTTCCTACGAGCAGTACTTC

J gene: TRBJ2-3
clone size: .
V gene: TRBV4-3
D gene: .
CDR3 protein: CASSQFRRWGGWGTDTQYF
CDR3 DNA: TGCGCCAGCAGCCAATTCCGGCGATGGGGGGGCTGGGGCACAGATACGCAGTATTTT

J gene: TRBJ1-4
clone size: many
V gene: TRBV5-4
D gene: TRBD1
CDR3 protein: CASSLSAGGGEKLFF
CDR3 DNA: TGTGCCAGCAGCTTATCTGCAGGGGGCGGTGAAAAACTGTTTTTT

J gene: TRBJ1-5
clone size: .
V gene: TRBV7-6
D gene: .
CDR3 protein: CASSPTGGRFSNQPQHF
CDR3 DNA: TGTGCCAGCAGCCCCACTGGAGGGAGGTTTAGCAATCAGCCCCAGCATTTT

J gene: TRBJ1-4
clone size: many
V gene: TRBV9
D gene: .
CDR3 protein: CASSVGPDNEKLFF
CDR3 DNA: TGTGCCAGCAGCGTCGGGCCGGACAATGAAAAACTGTTTTTT